These 26 T cell receptor beta chains originate from one sample sequenced in a study of tumor and adjacent non-tumor tissue in lung cancer. The template was RNA from unsorted bulk tissue. Distant lung tissue was collected more than 3 cm away from the tumor edge. Three rounds of nested PCR, following a modified ARM-PCR protocol, produced the TCRbeta library. TCRdb used MiXCR to reprocess the multiplex PCR reads, holding one entry per CDR3 protein. Counted here are about 75,000 distinct CDR3 sequences, around 70% occurring once; the ten biggest clones make up 25% to 30%. Sequencing was carried out using distant non-tumor lung tissue. Receptors were obtained from a woman aged 45-65 years with non-small cell lung cancer.

This clonotype was observed many times. The chain couples TRBV20-1 to TRBJ2-1; TRBD2 aligns across 8 bases. The CDR3 covers 13 residues. Germline-derived CDR1 and CDR2 are DFQATT and SNEGSKA (reference sequence). V was pared by 3 bases and J by 9 bases, with 7 bases of the junction left unmatched. CDR3 residues: CSASWREEGEQFF. The CDR3 DNA follows: TGCAGTGCTAGCTGGCGGGAGGAGGGTGAGCAGTTCTTC.

This clonotype is a singleton in its sample. One end of the junction is discordant with germline, which a read error may explain. The V call is TRBV6-2 or TRBV6-3, the J call TRBJ2-2, with D maybe TRBD2 (5 bases). Germline lookup yields CDR1 MNHEY and CDR2 SVGEGT. This CDR3 is built from 12 residues. DNA for the CDR3: TGTGCCAGCAGGCGGATGGGCCGGGAACTGTTTTTT. Residues: CASRRMGRELFF.

As for this clonotype: The conserved closing phenylalanine or tryptophan is absent in this CDR3, likely reflecting a read error. The chain links TRBV20-1 to TRBJ1-1; 7 nucleotides agree with TRBD1. CDR1 and CDR2 (germline): DFQATT, SNEGSKA (reference sequence). The CDR3 consists of 13 residues. The CDR3 DNA is TGCAATGCTTCGACAGGGAGGGGTACTGAAGCTTTCTCT. Its protein is CNASTGRGTEAFS.

This clonotype was found many times. J is TRBJ1-4 and V is TRBV28; possible D gene TRBD1, 6 bases. The V gene lost 2 bases and the J gene lost 6 bases, with 7 bases spanning the gap. Per germline, CDR1 MDHEN and CDR2 SYDVKM. CDR3 length: 13 amino acids. The CDR3, as DNA: TGTGCCAGCAGTTTAGCAGGGGATGAAAAACTGTTTTTT. Encoded protein: CASSLAGDEKLFF. The full variable domain, with the rest looked up from reference TRBV28 and TRBJ1-4, is DVKVTQSSRYLVKRTGEKVFLECVQDMDHENMFWYRQDPGLGLRLIYFSYDVKMKEKGDIPEGYSVSREKKERFSLILESASTNQTSMYLCASSLAGDEKLFFGSGTQLSVL.

As for this clonotype: A much larger clone differs by one base, so this may be a read error. The V call is TRBV6-6, the J call TRBJ2-5; a weak D match, TRBD1 (6 bases). The CDR3 is made up of 14 amino acids. Per the germline V gene, CDR1 is MNHNY and CDR2 is SVGAGI (reference sequence). The CDR3 DNA is TGTGTCAGCAGTAACGGACAGCTCCAAGAGACCCAGTACTTC. This gives the protein CVSSNGQLQETQYF.

There are a few counts of this clonotype. One end of the junction varies from germline; a read error may be responsible. CDR3 coding DNA: TGTGCCAGGAGCTTCCTAGCCCAGTACAATGAGCAGTTCTTT. Amino acid sequence: CARSFLAQYNEQFF. This chain uses TRBV11-2 with TRBJ2-1; weak D call: TRBD2 (5 bases). Germline-derived CDR1 and CDR2 are SGHAT and FQNNGV. The CDR3 totals 14 residues.

With regard to this clonotype: Given the absence of the conserved phenylalanine or tryptophan at the CDR3 end, a read error is likely. The chain carries TRBV12-3 or TRBV12-4 and TRBJ1-1; 9 bases map to TRBD1. The CDR3 runs 15 residues. V trimming: 5 bases; J trimming: 0 bases; junction bases outside the gene matches: 4. The CDR3 DNA follows: TGTGCCAGCAGTCCCACAGGGGGCTTGAACACTGAAGCTTTCCTA. The encoded protein is CASSPTGGLNTEAFL.

This chain joins TRBV28 and TRBJ2-1; a possible D gene is TRBD2 (5 bases). This CDR3 contains 13 residues. With 3 bases removed from V and 8 bases from J, the gap between germline ends came to 11 bases. CDR1 and CDR2 from the germline V gene are MDHEN and SYDVKM. The CDR3 here is CASSFPRVDEQFF. The DNA for the CDR3 is TGTGCCAGCAGTTTTCCGCGGGTGGATGAGCAGTTCTTC.

Comment on this clonotype: This is likely a read error, given that the CDR3 carries no conserved phenylalanine or tryptophan at its end. The chain couples TRBV7-9 to TRBJ1-1; D is uncertain. Trimming shortened V by 2 bases and J by 1 base, and 8 bases separated the two germline ends. The CDR3 runs to 14 residues. From germline, CDR1 is SEHNR and CDR2 FQNEAQ (reference sequence). CDR3 sequence reads: CASSLILANTEAFL. The DNA of the CDR3 is TGTGCCAGCAGCTTAATTTTAGCGAACACTGAAGCTTTCCTT.

With regard to this clonotype: This sequence may be a read error, since a much larger clone differs from it by one base. The chain uses TRBV12-3 or TRBV12-4 and TRBJ2-5, with D hard to call. The CDR3 covers 13 residues. This CDR3 reads CVSSLRATETQYF. The CDR3 DNA sequence: TGTGTCAGCAGTTTACGCGCTACCGAGACCCAGTACTTC.

Comment on this clonotype: A much larger clone lies one base from this, so it may be a read error. V and J are TRBV12-3 or TRBV12-4 and TRBJ2-1, with D maybe TRBD2 (5 bases). The CDR3 loop spans 14 amino acids. The CDR3, as DNA: TGTGTCAGCAGGACTCCTACAGCCTGGAGTGAGCAGTTCTTC. Translating it yields CVSRTPTAWSEQFF.

A note on this clonotype: Lacking the conserved final phenylalanine or tryptophan, this CDR3 likely reflects a read error. CDR3 sequence reads: CDSSYLGDRLSSYKQYS. The DNA of the CDR3 is TGTGATAGCAGTTACCTTGGGGACAGGTTGAGCTCCTACAAGCAGTACTCC. This chain uses TRBV6-6 with TRBJ2-7; 8 bases are a match to TRBD1. The CDR3 contains 17 residues. CDR1 and CDR2 from the germline V gene are MNHNY and SVGAGI (reference sequence).

This clonotype showed up just a few times. J is TRBJ1-6 and V is TRBV24-1, with D uncertain. V lost 9 bases and J 1 base, leaving 6 bases between the germline ends. Germline lookup yields CDR1 KGHDR and CDR2 SFDVKD. This CDR3 has 13 amino acids. As DNA, the CDR3 is TGTGCCACCCGAGGGTCCTATAATTCACCCCTCCACTTT. Its protein product is CATRGSYNSPLHF.

This clonotype appeared many times. The chain combines TRBV4-1 with TRBJ2-3, with D possibly TRBD2 on 6 matching bases. Germline V gene lookup returns CDR1 MGHRA and CDR2 YSYEKL. This CDR3 comprises 13 residues. Trimming pared 1 base from V and 4 bases from J, leaving 6 bases between. The CDR3 DNA follows: TGCGCCAGCAGCCAAGCGGGGGCAGATACGCAGTATTTT. It encodes CASSQAGADTQYF.

As for this clonotype: The junction and the germline gene differ at one end; a read error may be behind it. This chain joins TRBV29-1 and TRBJ1-2, with 7 bases identical to TRBD1. The CDR3 sequence is 16 residues long. CDR1 is SQVTM and CDR2 is ANQGSEA in the germline V gene. The CDR3 is CCVNSEQGIECYGYTF. CDR3 nucleotide sequence: TGCTGCGTTAACTCGGAACAGGGGATCGAGTGCTATGGCTACACCTTC.

As to this clonotype: This CDR3 is missing its conserved last phenylalanine or tryptophan, likely due to a read error. CDR3 region: CANSLHDTGELFS. For the CDR3, the DNA is TGTGCCAACAGCTTGCACGACACCGGGGAGCTGTTTTCT. V usage is TRBV11-3 and J usage is TRBJ2-2; D remains unclear. This CDR3 contains 13 residues. From germline, CDR1 is SGHNT and CDR2 YENEEA.

Turning to this clonotype: A read error may be the cause here, since a much bigger clone is one base away. The V and J genes are TRBV20-1 and TRBJ2-3; possible D gene TRBD2, 5 bases. The CDR3 extends over 16 amino acids. The ends were cut back, 0 bases at V and 3 bases at J, with 16 bases in the middle. Germline V lookup: CDR1 DFQATT, CDR2 SNEGSKA (reference sequence). The CDR3 sequence is CSARDGNDGETDTQYF. For the CDR3, the DNA is TGCAGTGCTAGAGATGGTAATGACGGGGAGACAGATACGCAGTATTTT.

Details on this clonotype: Sequence at one end of the junction differs from germline and may be a read error. V is TRBV6-2 or TRBV6-3 and J is TRBJ2-1; no clear D gene. The CDR3 sequence is 14 residues long. Germline V gene sequence: CDR1 MNHEY, CDR2 SVGEGT. The CDR3 nucleotides are TGTGCCAGCAATTACTCTAAGGGCTTCAATGAGCAGTTCTTC. It yields the protein CASNYSKGFNEQFF.

With respect to this clonotype: The conserved final phenylalanine or tryptophan is absent from the CDR3, which likely points to a read error. V usage is TRBV20-1 and J usage is TRBJ2-3; 8 nucleotides align to TRBD2. V lost 8 bases, J lost 0 bases, and 4 bases stayed unmatched. Germline CDR1 and CDR2: DFQATT and SNEGSKA (reference sequence). This CDR3 has 13 amino acids. CDR3 coding DNA: TGCAGTAGCGGGGGCCATAGCACAGATACGCAGTATTTG. Amino acid sequence: CSSGGHSTDTQYL.

This clonotype has a handful of counts. The junction departs from the called germline gene at one end, perhaps through a read error. The genes are TRBV5-4 and TRBJ2-3; D may match TRBD1 or TRBD2 (5 bases each). CDR1 is SGHNT, CDR2 YYREEE, per germline (reference sequence). The CDR3 contains 12 residues. The CDR3 region has the DNA TGTGCCAGCAGCCACCCTGGGGGTGCGCACTATTTT. This codes for CASSHPGGAHYF.

A note on this clonotype: At one end, the junction sequence differs from germline, possibly due to a read error. This sequence joins TRBV29-1 and TRBJ2-7; D not certain. This CDR3 has 13 residues. Germline V CDR1 and CDR2: SQVTM, ANQGSEA. DNA of the CDR3: TGCAACGTTGTAGGTCAGAACTCCTACGAGCAGTACTTC. It specifies CNVVGQNSYEQYF.

A remark on this clonotype: The junction shows a germline mismatch at one end, possibly a read error. The V and J genes are TRBV7-9 and TRBJ2-3; tentatively, D is TRBD2 (6 bases). CDR3 length: 15 residues. In germline, CDR1 is SEHNR, CDR2 FQNEAQ (reference sequence). CDR3 in amino acids: CASSLGPGVADTQYF. As DNA, the CDR3 is TGTGCCAGCAGCTTAGGACCGGGAGTCGCAGATACGCAATATTTT.

Note on this clonotype: Germline is not matched at one junction end, which may reflect a read error. The chain joins TRBV28 to TRBJ2-2; TRBD1 aligns across 7 bases. The length of the CDR3 is 15 residues. The V gene's germline CDR1 is MDHEN and CDR2 SYDVKM. Written as DNA, the CDR3 is TGTGCCAGCAGTTTATTGGACAGGAACACCAGGGAGCTGTTTTTT. Its protein product is CASSLLDRNTRELFF. The full variable domain, rest sourced from reference TRBV28 and TRBJ2-2, is DVKVTQSSRYLVKRTGEKVFLECVQDMDHENMFWYRQDPGLGLRLIYFSYDVKMKEKGDIPEGYSVSREKKERFSLILESASTNQTSMYLCASSLLDRNTRELFFGEGSRLTVL.

Concerning this clonotype: One end of the junction does not line up with germline, which may come from a read error. The chain recombines TRBV4-1 with TRBJ2-1; 12 positions agree with TRBD2. The CDR3 loop spans 18 amino acids. In germline, CDR1 is MGHRA, CDR2 YSYEKL. The DNA for the CDR3 is TGCACCAGCAACCGAGAACCGACTAGCGGGAGCCCACGGGATGAGCAGTTCTTC. Residues: CTSNREPTSGSPRDEQFF.

To note about this clonotype: The germline gene is not matched at one end of the junction; a read error may be the cause. The rearrangement joins TRBV20-1 to TRBJ2-7; the match to TRBD1 covers 8 bases. Germline CDR1 and CDR2: DFQATT and SNEGSKA (reference sequence). This CDR3 is 15 amino acids long. CDR3 sequence (DNA): TGCAGTGCTAGAGATAGGGCAGGGGGCTGGTACGGGCAGTACTTC. It translates to CSARDRAGGWYGQYF.

By share of the sample, this clonotype is medium-sized (0.01 to 0.1%). The chain links TRBV11-2 to TRBJ2-7, with D tentatively TRBD2 (6 bases). CDR3 size: 14 residues. V was trimmed by 5 bases and J by 2 bases, leaving 13 bases between them. The V gene's germline CDR1 is SGHAT and CDR2 FQNNGV. CDR3 loop: CASSPIAAPYEQYF. CDR3 DNA: TGTGCCAGCAGCCCCATAGCGGCCCCCTACGAGCAGTACTTC.